The T cell receptor (beta chain) under discussion was sequenced for a study of beta chain features in type 1 diabetes. Averaging approximately 120 mL, one heparinised blood draw came from each individual donor. A CD45RO/CCR7/CD25/CD127/CD95/CD27 panel sorted naive, central memory, regulatory and stem cell-like memory CD4+ cells. Reverse transcription of all isolated RNA meant that expressed TCRB transcripts were sequenced. Measured with immunoSEQ multiplex PCR; TCRdb has only the in-frame clones, and not every one. The table records hundreds of thousands of clones, 13% of them present only once. About this clone: Antigen: not known.

Study-wide results and limits: In every one of the four CD4+ subsets, TCRB CDR3s were moderately but significantly shorter in Type 1 diabetes patients. Still unanswered here is whether HLA type influences TCRB rearrangement. Patients with type 1 diabetes showed fewer VDJ junction insertions and more deletions.

The specimen was naive CD4+ T cells from blood. The TCR sequence derives from a man aged 18 to 35 with type 1 diabetes.

The CDR3 protein is CALTSDRGSYNEQFF. The CDR3, as DNA: TGTGCCTTAACCTCCGACAGGGGTTCCTACAATGAGCAGTTCTTC. This chain joins TRBV30 and TRBJ2-1; 8 bases line up with TRBD1. The CDR3 has 15 residues. Germline-derived CDR1 and CDR2 are GTSNPN and SVGIG (reference sequence). Trimming cost V 7 bases and J 1 base; bases outside gene matches: 9.